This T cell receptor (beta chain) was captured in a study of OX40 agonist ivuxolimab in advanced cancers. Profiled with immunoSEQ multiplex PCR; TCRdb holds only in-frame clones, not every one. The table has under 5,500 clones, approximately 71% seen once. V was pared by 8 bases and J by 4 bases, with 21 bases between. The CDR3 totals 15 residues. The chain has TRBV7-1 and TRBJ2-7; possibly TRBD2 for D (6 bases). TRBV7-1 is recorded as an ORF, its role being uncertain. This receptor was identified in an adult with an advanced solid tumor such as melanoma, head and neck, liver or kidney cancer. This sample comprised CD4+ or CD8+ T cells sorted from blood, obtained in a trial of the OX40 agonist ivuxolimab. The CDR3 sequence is CASGNRDWGWYEQYF. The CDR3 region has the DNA TGTGCCAGCGGAAACCGGGACTGGGGTTGGTACGAGCAGTACTTC.